This T cell receptor beta chain is drawn from a study of blood T cell repertoires in COVID-19. Whole-study context: Whether acute or convalescent, the COVID-19 samples came from the United States, Italy and Spain. The analysed material was cDNA or gDNA that came from T cells, B-cell-depleted T cells, or PBMCs.

Per the germline V gene, CDR1 is KGHSH and CDR2 is LQKENI. The CDR3 runs 16 residues. Trimming removed 1 base at V and 0 bases at J, with 9 bases between. Per the study methods: Quantification of nucleated cells was approximated via reference gene primer amplification. Clones were read by immunoSEQ multiplex PCR, and TCRdb kept only the in-frame ones, dropping some. The D gene and trimming were derived from the DNA, and the V and J assignments and clone size from that table. The sample carries approximately 65,000 clones, about 82% recorded once. The chain combines TRBV18 with TRBJ2-2; D is undetermined. The source of this sequence is a man aged 50 or older with acute or convalescent COVID-19. The sample consisted of peripheral blood. DNA of the CDR3: TGTGCCAGCTCACCACTCGACAAACCGAACACCGGGGAGCTGTTTTTT. Amino acid sequence: CASSPLDKPNTGELFF. The whole variable domain, remainder taken from reference TRBV18 and TRBJ2-2, is NAGVMQNPRHLVRRRGQEARLRCSPMKGHSHVYWYRQLPEEGLKFMVYLQKENIIDESGMPKERFSAEFPKEGPSILRIQQVVRGDSAAYFCASSPLDKPNTGELFFGEGSRLTVL.